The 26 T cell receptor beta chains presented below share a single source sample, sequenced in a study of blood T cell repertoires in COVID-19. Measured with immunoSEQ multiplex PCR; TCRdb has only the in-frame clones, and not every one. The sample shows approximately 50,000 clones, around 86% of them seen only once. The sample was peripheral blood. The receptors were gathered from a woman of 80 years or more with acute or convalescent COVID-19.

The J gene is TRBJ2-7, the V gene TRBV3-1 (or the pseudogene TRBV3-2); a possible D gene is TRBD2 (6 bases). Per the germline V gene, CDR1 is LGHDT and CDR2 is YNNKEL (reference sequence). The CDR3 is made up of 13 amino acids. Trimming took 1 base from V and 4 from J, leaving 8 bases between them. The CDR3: CASSQGLVYEQYF. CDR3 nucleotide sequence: TGTGCCAGCAGCCAAGGACTAGTGTACGAGCAGTACTTC.

The CDR3 bases are TGCGCCAGCAGCGCCGACAGGCAAGAGACCCAGTACTTC. This codes for CASSADRQETQYF. The rearrangement joins TRBV5-1 to TRBJ2-5; a weak D match, TRBD1 (6 bases). CDR3 length: 13 amino acids. Germline V lookup: CDR1 SGHRS, CDR2 YFSETQ. The V gene lost 4 bases and the J gene lost 2 bases, with 9 bases spanning the gap.

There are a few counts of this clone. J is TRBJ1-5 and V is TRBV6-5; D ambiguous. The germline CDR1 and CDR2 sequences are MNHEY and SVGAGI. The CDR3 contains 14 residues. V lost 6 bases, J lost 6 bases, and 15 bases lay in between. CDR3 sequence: CASSRRQEGQPQHF. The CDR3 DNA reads TGTGCCAGCAGCCGAAGGCAGGAAGGTCAGCCCCAGCATTTT.

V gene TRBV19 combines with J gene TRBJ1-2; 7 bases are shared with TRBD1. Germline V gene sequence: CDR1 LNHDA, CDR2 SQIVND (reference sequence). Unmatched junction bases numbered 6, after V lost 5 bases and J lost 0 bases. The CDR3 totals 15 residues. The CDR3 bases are TGTGCCAGTAGTCTAGGGGGCGAATCTAACTATGGCTACACCTTC. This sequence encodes CASSLGGESNYGYTF.

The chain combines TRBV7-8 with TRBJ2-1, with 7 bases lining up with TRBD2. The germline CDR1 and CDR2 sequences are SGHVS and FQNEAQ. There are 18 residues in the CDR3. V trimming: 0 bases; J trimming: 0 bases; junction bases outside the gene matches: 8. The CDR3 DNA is TGTGCCAGCAGCTTAGCCGGGACTACCACCCGCTCCTACAATGAGCAGTTCTTC. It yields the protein CASSLAGTTTRSYNEQFF.

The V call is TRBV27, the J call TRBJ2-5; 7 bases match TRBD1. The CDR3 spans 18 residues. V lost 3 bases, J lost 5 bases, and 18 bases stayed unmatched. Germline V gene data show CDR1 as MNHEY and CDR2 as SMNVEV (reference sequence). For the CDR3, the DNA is TGTGCCAGCAGTTTGGGCTTTGGATTTTCAGGGGGACGGGAGACCCAGTACTTC. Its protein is CASSLGFGFSGGRETQYF.

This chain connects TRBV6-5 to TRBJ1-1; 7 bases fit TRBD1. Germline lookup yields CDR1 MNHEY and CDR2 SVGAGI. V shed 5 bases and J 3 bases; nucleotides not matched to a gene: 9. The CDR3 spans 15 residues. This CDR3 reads CASSRDRLGYTEAFF. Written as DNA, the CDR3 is TGTGCCAGCAGTCGGGACAGATTAGGGTACACTGAAGCTTTCTTT.

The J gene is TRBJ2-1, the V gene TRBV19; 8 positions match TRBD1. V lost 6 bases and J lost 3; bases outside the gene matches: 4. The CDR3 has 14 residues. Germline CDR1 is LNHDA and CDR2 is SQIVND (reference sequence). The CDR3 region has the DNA TGTGCCAGTAGGAGACAGGGGTTCTACAATGAGCAGTTCTTC. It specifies CASRRQGFYNEQFF.

The CDR3 DNA follows: TGTGCCAGCTCACAGGGACAGACAACCGGGGAGCTGTTTTTT. Translated: CASSQGQTTGELFF. V is TRBV18 and J is TRBJ2-2, with 7 bases fitting TRBD1. The CDR3 covers 14 residues. Trimming removed 4 bases from V and 5 bases from J; junction bases left unmatched: 4. Germline assignment: CDR1 KGHSH and CDR2 LQKENI. Supplemented by reference TRBV18 and TRBJ2-2, the full variable domain reads NAGVMQNPRHLVRRRGQEARLRCSPMKGHSHVYWYRQLPEEGLKFMVYLQKENIIDESGMPKERFSAEFPKEGPSILRIQQVVRGDSAAYFCASSQGQTTGELFFGEGSRLTVL.

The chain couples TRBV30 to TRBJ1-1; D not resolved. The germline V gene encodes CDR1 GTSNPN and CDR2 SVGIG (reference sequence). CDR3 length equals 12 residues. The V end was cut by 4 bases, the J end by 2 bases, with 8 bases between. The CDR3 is CAWIRVNTEAFF. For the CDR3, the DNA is TGTGCCTGGATTCGGGTAAACACTGAAGCTTTCTTT.

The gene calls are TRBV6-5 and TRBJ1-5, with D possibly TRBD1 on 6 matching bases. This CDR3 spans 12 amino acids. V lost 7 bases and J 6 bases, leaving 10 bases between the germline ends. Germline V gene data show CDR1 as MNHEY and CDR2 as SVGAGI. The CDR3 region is CASMGGLQPQHF. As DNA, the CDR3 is TGTGCCAGCATGGGGGGGCTTCAGCCCCAGCATTTT.

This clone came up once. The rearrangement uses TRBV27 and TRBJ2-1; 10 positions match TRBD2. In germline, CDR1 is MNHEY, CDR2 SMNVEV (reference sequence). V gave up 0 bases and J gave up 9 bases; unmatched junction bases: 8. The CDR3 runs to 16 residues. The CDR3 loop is CASSLSPSGGVSEQFF. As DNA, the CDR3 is TGTGCCAGCAGTTTATCCCCCAGCGGGGGGGTGAGTGAGCAGTTCTTC.

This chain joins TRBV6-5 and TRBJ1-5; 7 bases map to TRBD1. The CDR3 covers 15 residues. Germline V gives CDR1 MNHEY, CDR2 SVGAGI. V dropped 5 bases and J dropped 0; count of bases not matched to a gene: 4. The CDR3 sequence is CASSKTGNSNQPQHF. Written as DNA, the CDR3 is TGTGCCAGCAGTAAGACAGGGAATAGCAATCAGCCCCAGCATTTT.

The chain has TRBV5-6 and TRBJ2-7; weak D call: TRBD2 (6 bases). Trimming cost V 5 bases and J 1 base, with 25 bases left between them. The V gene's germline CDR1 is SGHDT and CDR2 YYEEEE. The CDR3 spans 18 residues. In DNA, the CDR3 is TGTGCCAGCAGGCCCCGTGGAGGGGAAAACTATTGGTCCTACGAGCAGTACTTC. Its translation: CASRPRGGENYWSYEQYF.

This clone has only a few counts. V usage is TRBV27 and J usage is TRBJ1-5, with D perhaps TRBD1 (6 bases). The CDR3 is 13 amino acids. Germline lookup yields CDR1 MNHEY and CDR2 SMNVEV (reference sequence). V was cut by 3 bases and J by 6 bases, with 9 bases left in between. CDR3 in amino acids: CASSLQGFQPQHF. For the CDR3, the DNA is TGTGCCAGCAGTTTGCAGGGGTTTCAGCCCCAGCATTTT.

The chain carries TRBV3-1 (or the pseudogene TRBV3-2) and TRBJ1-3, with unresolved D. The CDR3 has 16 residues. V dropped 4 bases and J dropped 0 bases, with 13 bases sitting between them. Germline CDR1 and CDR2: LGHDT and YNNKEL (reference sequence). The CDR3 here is CASSLPTTASGNTIYF. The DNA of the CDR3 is TGTGCCAGCAGCCTACCGACAACGGCCTCTGGAAACACCATATATTTT.

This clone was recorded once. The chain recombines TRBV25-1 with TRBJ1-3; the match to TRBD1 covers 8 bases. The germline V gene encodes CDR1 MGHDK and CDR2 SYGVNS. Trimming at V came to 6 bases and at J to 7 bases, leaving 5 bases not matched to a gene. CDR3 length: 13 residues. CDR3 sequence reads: CASSRTGQNTIYF. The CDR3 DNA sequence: TGTGCCAGCAGCCGGACAGGGCAGAACACCATATATTTT.

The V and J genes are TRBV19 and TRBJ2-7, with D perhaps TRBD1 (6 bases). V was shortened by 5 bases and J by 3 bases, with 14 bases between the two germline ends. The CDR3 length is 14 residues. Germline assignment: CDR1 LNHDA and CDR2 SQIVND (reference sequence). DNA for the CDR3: TGTGCCAGTAGTTCCCCACAGGGCCTCTACGAGCAGTACTTC. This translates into CASSSPQGLYEQYF.

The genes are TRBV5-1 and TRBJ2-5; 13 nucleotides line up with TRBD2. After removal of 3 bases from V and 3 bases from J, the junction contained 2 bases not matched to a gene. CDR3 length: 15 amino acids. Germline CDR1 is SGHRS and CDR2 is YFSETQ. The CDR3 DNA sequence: TGCGCCAGCAGCTCCGGACTAGCGGGGGAAGAGACCCAGTACTTC. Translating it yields CASSSGLAGEETQYF. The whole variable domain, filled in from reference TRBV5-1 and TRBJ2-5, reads KAGVTQTPRYLIKTRGQQVTLSCSPISGHRSVSWYQQTPGQGLQFLFEYFSETQRNKGNFPGRFSGRQFSNSRSEMNVSTLELGDSALYLCASSSGLAGEETQYFGPGTRLLVL.

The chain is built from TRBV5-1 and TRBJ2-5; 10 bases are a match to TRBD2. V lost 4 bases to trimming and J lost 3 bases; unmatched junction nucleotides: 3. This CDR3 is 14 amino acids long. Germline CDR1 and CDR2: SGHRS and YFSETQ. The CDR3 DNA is TGCGCCAGCAGCCCTAGCGGGGGTAAAGAGACCCAGTACTTC. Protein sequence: CASSPSGGKETQYF.

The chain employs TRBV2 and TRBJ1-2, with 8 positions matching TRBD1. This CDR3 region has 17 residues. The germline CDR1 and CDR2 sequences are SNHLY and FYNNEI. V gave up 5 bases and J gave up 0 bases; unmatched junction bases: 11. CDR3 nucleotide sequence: TGTGCCAGCAGTCCCATGGGGCCACAGGGGGCTAACTATGGCTACACCTTC. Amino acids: CASSPMGPQGANYGYTF.

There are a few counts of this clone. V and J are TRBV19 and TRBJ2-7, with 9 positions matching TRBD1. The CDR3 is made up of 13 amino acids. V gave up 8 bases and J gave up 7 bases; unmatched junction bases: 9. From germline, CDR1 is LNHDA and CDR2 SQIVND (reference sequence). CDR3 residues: CASGEQGASEQYF. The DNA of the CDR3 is TGTGCCAGTGGGGAACAGGGGGCGAGTGAGCAGTACTTC.

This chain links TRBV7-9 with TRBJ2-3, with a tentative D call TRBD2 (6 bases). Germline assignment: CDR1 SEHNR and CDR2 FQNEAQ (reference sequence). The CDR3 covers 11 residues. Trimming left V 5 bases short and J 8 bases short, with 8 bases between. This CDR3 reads CASSRGLTQYF. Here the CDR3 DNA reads TGTGCCAGCAGCCGGGGACTTACGCAGTATTTT.

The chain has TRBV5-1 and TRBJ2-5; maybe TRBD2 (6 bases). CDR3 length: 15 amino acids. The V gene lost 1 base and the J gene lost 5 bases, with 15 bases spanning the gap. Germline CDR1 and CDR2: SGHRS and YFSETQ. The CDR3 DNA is TGCGCCAGCAGCTTGTACGACGGGGAGGCCGAGACCCAGTACTTC. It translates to CASSLYDGEAETQYF.

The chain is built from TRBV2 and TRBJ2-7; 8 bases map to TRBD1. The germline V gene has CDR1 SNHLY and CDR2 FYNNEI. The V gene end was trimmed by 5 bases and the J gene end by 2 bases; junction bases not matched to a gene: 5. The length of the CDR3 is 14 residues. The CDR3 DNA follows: TGTGCCAGCAGTCCAGACAGGGGCCCCTACGAGCAGTACTTC. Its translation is CASSPDRGPYEQYF.

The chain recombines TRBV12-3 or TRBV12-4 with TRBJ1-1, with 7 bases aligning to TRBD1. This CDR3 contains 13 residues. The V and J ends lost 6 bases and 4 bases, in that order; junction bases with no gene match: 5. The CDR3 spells CASRQGPRTEAFF. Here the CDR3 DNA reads TGTGCCAGCAGACAGGGGCCTCGCACTGAAGCTTTCTTT.